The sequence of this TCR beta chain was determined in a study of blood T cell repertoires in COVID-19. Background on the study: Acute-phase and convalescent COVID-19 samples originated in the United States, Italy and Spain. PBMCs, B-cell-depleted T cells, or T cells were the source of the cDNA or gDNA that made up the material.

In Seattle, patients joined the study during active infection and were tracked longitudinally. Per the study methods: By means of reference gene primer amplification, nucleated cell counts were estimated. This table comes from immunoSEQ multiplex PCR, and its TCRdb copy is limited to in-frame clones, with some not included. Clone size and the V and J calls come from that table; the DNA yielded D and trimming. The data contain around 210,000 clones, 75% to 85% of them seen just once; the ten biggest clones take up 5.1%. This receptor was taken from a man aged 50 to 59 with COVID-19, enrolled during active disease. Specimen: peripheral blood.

CDR3 region: CASRKGGGGADTQYF. In DNA form, the CDR3 reads TGTGCCAGCAGAAAAGGTGGCGGGGGGGCGGATACGCAGTATTTT. The V and J genes are TRBV6-5 and TRBJ2-3, with TRBD2 identical over 9 bases. Germline CDR1 is MNHEY and CDR2 is SVGAGI. The CDR3 spans 15 residues. The trim removed 6 bases at V and 6 bases at J, leaving 10 bases unmatched.